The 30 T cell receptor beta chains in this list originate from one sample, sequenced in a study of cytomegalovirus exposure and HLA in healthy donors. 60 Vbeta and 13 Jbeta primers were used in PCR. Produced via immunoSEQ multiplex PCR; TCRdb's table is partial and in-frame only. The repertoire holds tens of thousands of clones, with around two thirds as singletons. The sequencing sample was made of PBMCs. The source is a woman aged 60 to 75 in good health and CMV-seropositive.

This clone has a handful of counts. The DNA of the CDR3 is TGTGCCAGCACCGGTCTTCGCGCAGGGTCACCCCTCCACTTT. It yields the protein CASTGLRAGSPLHF. The rearrangement uses TRBV7-2 and TRBJ1-6; TRBD1 might be the D (5 bases). V lost 7 bases, J lost 10 bases, and 17 bases lay in between. Germline V gene sequence: CDR1 SGHTA, CDR2 FQGNSA. CDR3 length equals 14 residues.

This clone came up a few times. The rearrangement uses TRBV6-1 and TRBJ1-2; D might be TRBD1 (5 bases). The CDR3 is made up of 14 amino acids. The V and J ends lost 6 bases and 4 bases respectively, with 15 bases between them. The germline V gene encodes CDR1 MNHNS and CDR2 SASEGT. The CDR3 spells CASRDISYPYGYTF. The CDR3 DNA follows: TGTGCCAGCAGGGACATAAGCTACCCCTATGGCTACACCTTC.

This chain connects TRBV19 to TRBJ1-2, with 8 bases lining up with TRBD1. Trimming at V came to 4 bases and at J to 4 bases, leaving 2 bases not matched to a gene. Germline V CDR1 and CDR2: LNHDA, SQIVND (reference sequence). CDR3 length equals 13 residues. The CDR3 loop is CASSTDRVYGYTF. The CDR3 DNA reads TGTGCCAGTAGTACGGACAGGGTCTATGGCTACACCTTC.

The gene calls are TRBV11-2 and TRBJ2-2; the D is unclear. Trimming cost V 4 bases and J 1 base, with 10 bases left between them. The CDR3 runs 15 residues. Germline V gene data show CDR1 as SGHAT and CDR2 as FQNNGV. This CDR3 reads CASSSIRKNTGELFF. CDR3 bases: TGTGCCAGCAGCTCTATAAGAAAGAACACCGGGGAGCTGTTTTTT.

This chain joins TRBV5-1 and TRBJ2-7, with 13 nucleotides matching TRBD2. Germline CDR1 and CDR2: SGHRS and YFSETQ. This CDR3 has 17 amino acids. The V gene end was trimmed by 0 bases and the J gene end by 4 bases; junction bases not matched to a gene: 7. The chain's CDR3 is CASSLGTGLAGDYEQYF. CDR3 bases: TGCGCCAGCAGCTTGGGTACTGGACTAGCGGGGGATTACGAGCAGTACTTC. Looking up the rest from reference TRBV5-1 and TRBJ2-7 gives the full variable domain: KAGVTQTPRYLIKTRGQQVTLSCSPISGHRSVSWYQQTPGQGLQFLFEYFSETQRNKGNFPGRFSGRQFSNSRSEMNVSTLELGDSALYLCASSLGTGLAGDYEQYFGPGTRLTVT.

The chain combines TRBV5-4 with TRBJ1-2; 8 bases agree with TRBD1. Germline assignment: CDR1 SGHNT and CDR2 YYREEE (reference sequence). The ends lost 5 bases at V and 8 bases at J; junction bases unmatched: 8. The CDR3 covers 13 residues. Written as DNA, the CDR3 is TGTGCCAGCAGATCGGGACAGGAGAGCGGCTACACCTTC. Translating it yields CASRSGQESGYTF. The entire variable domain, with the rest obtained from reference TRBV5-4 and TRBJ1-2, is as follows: ETGVTQSPTHLIKTRGQQVTLRCSSQSGHNTVSWYQQALGQGPQFIFQYYREEENGRGNFPPRFSGLQFPNYSSELNVNALELDDSALYLCASRSGQESGYTFGSGTRLTVV.

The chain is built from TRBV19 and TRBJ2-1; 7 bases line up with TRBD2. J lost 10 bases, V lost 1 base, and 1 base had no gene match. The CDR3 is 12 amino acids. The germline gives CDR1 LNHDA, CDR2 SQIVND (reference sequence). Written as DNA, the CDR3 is TGTGCCAGTAGTATAGCTAGCGGAGAGCAGTTCTTC. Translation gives CASSIASGEQFF. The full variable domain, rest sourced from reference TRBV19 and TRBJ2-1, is DGGITQSPKYLFRKEGQNVTLSCEQNLNHDAMYWYRQDPGQGLRLIYYSQIVNDFQKGDIAEGYSVSREKKESFPLTVTSAQKNPTAFYLCASSIASGEQFFGPGTRLTVL.

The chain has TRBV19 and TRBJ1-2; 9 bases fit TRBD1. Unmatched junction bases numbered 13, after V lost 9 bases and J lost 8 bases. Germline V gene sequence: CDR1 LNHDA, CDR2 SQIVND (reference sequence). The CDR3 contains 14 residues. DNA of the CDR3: TGTGCCAGCCTCGGGACAGGGTCCCCTTTGGGCTACACCTTC. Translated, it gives CASLGTGSPLGYTF.

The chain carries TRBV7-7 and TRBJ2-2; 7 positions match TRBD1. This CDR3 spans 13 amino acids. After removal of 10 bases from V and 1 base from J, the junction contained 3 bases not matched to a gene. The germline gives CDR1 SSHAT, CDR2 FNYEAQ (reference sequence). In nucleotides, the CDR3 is TGTGCCATACGGACAGGGAACACCGGGGAGCTGTTTTTT. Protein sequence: CAIRTGNTGELFF. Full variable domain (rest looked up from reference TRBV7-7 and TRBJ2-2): GAGVSQSPRYKVTKRGQDVTLRCDPISSHATLYWYQQALGQGPEFLTYFNYEAQPDKSGLPSDRFSAERPEGSISTLTIQRTEQRDSAMYRCAIRTGNTGELFFGEGSRLTVL.

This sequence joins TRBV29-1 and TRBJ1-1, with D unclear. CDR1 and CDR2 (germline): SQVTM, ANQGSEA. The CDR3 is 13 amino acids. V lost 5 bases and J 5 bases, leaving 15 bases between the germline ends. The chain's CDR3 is CSVSNNPLTEAFF. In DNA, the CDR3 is TGCAGCGTTTCCAACAATCCCCTGACTGAAGCTTTCTTT. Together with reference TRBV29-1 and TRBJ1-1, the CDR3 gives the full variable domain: SAVISQKPSRDICQRGTSLTIQCQVDSQVTMMFWYRQQPGQSLTLIATANQGSEATYESGFVIDKFPISRPNLTFSTLTVSNMSPEDSSIYLCSVSNNPLTEAFFGQGTRLTVV.

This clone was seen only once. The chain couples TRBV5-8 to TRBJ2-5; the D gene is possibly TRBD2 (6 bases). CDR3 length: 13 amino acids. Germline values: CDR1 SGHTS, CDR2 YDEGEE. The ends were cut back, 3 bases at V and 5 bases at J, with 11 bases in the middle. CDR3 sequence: CASSYGGLETQYF. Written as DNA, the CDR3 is TGTGCCAGCAGCTATGGGGGACTGGAGACCCAGTACTTC.

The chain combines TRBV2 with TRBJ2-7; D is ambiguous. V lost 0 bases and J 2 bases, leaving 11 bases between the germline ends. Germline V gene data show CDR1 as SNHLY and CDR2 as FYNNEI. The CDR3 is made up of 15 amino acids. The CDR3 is CASSEAIGGTYEQYF. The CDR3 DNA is TGTGCCAGCAGTGAAGCAATTGGCGGAACCTACGAGCAGTACTTC.

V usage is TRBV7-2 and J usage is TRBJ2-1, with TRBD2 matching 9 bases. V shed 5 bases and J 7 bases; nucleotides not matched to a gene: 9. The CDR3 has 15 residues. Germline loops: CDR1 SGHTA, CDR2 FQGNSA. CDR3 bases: TGTGCCAGCAGCGAACCGGGACTAGCTCGGAATGAGCAGTTCTTC. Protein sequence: CASSEPGLARNEQFF.

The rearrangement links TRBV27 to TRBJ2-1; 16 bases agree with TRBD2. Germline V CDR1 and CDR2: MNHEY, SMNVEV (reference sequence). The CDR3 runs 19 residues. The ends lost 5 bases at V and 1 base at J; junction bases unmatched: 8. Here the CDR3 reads CASSGPGLAGGPSYNEQFF. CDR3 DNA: TGTGCCAGCAGTGGCCCGGGACTAGCGGGGGGGCCTTCCTACAATGAGCAGTTCTTC.

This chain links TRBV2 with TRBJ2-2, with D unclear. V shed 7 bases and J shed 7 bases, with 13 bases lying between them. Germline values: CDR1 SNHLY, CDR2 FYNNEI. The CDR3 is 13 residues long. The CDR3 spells CASIKDTGGELFF. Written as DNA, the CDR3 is TGTGCCAGCATCAAGGATACGGGCGGGGAGCTGTTTTTT.

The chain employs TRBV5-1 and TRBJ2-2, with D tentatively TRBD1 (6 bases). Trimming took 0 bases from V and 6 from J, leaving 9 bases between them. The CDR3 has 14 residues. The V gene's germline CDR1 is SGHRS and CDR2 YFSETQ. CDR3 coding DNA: TGCGCCAGCAGCTTGGTGCAGGGGCCCGGGGAGCTGTTTTTT. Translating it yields CASSLVQGPGELFF.

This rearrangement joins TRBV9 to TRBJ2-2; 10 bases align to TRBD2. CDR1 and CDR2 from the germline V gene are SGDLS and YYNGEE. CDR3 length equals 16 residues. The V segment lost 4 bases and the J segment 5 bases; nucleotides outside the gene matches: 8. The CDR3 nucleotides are TGTGCCAGCAGCCGAGCGGGGGGGAAGTCAACCGGGGAGCTGTTTTTT. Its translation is CASSRAGGKSTGELFF. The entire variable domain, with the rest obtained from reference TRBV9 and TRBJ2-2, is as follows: DSGVTQTPKHLITATGQRVTLRCSPRSGDLSVYWYQQSLDQGLQFLIQYYNGEERAKGNILERFSAQQFPDLHSELNLSSLELGDSALYFCASSRAGGKSTGELFFGEGSRLTVL.

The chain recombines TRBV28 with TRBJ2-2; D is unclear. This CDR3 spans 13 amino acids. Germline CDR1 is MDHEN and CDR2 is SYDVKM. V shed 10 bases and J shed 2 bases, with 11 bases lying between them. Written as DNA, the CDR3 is TGTGCCACCGGTCAACTTAACACCGGGGAGCTGTTTTTT. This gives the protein CATGQLNTGELFF.

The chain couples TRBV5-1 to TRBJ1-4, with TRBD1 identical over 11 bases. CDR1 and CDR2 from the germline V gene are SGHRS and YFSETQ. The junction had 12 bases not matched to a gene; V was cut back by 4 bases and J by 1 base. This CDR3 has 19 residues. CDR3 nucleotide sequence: TGCGCCAGCAGCCTGTCGGACAGGGGGCTTTTTGTAACTAATGAAAAACTGTTTTTT. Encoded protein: CASSLSDRGLFVTNEKLFF.

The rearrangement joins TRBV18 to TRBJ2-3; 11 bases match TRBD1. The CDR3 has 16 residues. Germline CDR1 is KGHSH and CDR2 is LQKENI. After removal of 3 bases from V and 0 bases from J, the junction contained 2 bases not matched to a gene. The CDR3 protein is CASSPDRGRSTDTQYF. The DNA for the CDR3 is TGTGCCAGCTCACCGGACAGGGGGCGTAGCACAGATACGCAGTATTTT.

The DNA of the CDR3 is TGCGCCAGCGGGGGACAGCCTATGGGGACAGATACGCAGTATTTT. Its translation is CASGGQPMGTDTQYF. J is TRBJ2-3 and V is TRBV5-1; TRBD1 agrees at 7 bases. Per germline, CDR1 SGHRS and CDR2 YFSETQ. This CDR3 comprises 15 residues. Trimming removed 7 bases from V and 3 bases from J; junction bases left unmatched: 11.

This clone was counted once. CDR3 DNA sequence: TGTGCCAGCAGCCCTCGGGACAGGGTTTCCGAGCAGTACTTC. The encoded protein is CASSPRDRVSEQYF. The chain couples TRBV5-8 to TRBJ2-5; 9 nucleotides align to TRBD1. The J call is uncertain, as TRBJ2-7 better fits the DNA end. The CDR3 contains 14 residues. The V gene's germline CDR1 is SGHTS and CDR2 YDEGEE.

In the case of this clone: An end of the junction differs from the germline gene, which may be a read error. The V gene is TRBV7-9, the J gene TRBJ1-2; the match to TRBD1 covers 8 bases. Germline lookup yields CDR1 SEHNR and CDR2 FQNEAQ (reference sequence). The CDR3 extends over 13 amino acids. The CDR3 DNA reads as TGTTCCAGCAGCTTCTCAGGGGGCCAGAGTCACACCTTC. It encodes CSSSFSGGQSHTF.

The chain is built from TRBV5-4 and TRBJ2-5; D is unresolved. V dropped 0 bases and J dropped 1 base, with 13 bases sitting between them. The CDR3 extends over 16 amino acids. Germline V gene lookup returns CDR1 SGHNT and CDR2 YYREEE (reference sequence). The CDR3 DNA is TGTGCCAGCAGCTTGGAGCCAAGTCCCATCCAAGAGACCCAGTACTTC. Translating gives CASSLEPSPIQETQYF.

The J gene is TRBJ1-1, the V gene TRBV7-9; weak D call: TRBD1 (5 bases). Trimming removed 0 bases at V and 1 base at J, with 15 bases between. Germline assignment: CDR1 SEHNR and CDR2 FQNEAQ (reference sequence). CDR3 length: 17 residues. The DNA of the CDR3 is TGTGCCAGCAGCTTAGCGCTTGGAGGGACCGGGAACACTGAAGCTTTCTTT. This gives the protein CASSLALGGTGNTEAFF.

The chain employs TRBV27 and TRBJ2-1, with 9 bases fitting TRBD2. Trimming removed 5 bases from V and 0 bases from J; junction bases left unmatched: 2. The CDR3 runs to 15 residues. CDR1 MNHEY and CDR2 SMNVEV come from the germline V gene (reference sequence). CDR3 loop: CASSRAGGSYNEQFF. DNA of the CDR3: TGTGCCAGCAGTCGAGCGGGGGGCTCCTACAATGAGCAGTTCTTC.

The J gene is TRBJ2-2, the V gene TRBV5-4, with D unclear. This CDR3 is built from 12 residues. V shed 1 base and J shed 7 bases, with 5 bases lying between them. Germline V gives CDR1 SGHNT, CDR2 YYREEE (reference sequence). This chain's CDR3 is CASSLKLGELFF. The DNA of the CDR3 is TGTGCCAGCAGCTTGAAGCTCGGGGAGCTGTTTTTT. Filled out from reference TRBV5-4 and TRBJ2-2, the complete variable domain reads ETGVTQSPTHLIKTRGQQVTLRCSSQSGHNTVSWYQQALGQGPQFIFQYYREEENGRGNFPPRFSGLQFPNYSSELNVNALELDDSALYLCASSLKLGELFFGEGSRLTVL.

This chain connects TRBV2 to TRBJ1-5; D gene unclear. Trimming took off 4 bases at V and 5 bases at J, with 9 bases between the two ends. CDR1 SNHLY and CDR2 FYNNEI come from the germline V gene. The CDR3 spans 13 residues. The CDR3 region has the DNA TGTGCCAGCAGTGTAAACTATTATCAGCCCCAGCATTTT. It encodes CASSVNYYQPQHF.

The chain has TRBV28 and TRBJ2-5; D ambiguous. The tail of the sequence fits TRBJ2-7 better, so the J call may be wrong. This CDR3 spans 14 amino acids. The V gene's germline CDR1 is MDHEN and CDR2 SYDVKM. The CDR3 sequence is CASSLGPQPYEQYF. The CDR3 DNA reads TGTGCCAGCAGTTTAGGGCCCCAACCGTACGAGCAGTACTTC.

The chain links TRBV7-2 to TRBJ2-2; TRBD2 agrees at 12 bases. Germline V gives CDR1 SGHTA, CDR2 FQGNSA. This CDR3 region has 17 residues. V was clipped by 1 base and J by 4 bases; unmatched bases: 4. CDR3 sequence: CASSLELAGGSTGELFF. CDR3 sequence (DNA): TGTGCCAGCAGCTTAGAACTAGCGGGGGGTTCCACCGGGGAGCTGTTTTTT.